The T cell receptor (beta chain) described here comes from a study of metastatic and nonmetastatic thyroid tumors. The wider study: Across peripheral blood and tumor or nodule tissue samples taken from malignant and benign thyroid patients, the repertoires were compared with one another. Broader study findings: TCR beta diversity was reportedly significantly higher in malignant thyroid tumors than benign nodules, in blood and tumor.

This clone has only a few counts. Its matching antigen is unknown. V gave up 10 bases and J gave up 2 bases; unmatched junction bases: 17. Germline V gene lookup returns CDR1 WSHSY and CDR2 SAAADI. CDR3 length: 17 amino acids. All patients were treatment-naive before thyroid surgery. In the authors' methods: The study built a papillary thyroid cancer distant-metastasis classifier from CDR3 differences across clinicopathological groups. Using MiXCR, TCRdb re-called clones from the PCR reads. The V and J calls here are based on TCRdb, not the publication. Of some 23,000 clones in the sample, around 9.9% were seen once.

Sequencing was performed on blood. The sequence came from a female donor with papillary thyroid cancer or a benign thyroid nodule (not recorded which). Some clones in this sample may be carry-over from other donors' samples. V is TRBV10-2 and J is TRBJ1-5; TRBD1 aligns across 7 bases. This CDR3 reads CATERGGKGAGNQPQHF. The CDR3, as DNA: TGCGCCACCGAGCGTGGGGGGAAGGGGGCGGGCAATCAGCCCCAGCATTTT.